This TCR beta chain was sequenced during a study of blood T cell repertoires in COVID-19 (TCRdb year 2020). For the study in its entirety: The collaborator samples originated in the United States, Italy and Spain and spanned the acute and convalescent phases of COVID-19. HLA class I and class II types, where available, came from metadata supplied by the sample provider rather than from assay-based typing. A de-identified subject ID, COVID-19 status, age in years and sex were almost always included in the sample metadata. Deeply sampled blood TCRbeta repertoires from subjects exposed to, actively infected with, or recovered from COVID-19 were included in the dataset. The samples were drawn from two sources: the first 160 participants of the ongoing ImmuneRACE study, and 1,200 or so subjects contributed by 6 global collaborators. The repertoires were released in a freely available public database intended as a resource for research on the immune response to SARS-CoV-2. The prospective study material was composed of cDNA or gDNA derived from T cells, B-cell-depleted T cells, or PBMCs. General findings and caveats noted by the study authors: Clinical and demographic metadata were provided uncurated, with the amount varying by source and participant.

At one collaborating source in Seattle, patients were enrolled during active infection and were followed longitudinally through the course of disease. Each collaborating institution followed its own protocols to collect whole blood in K2EDTA tubes. For TCRbeta analysis, collaborator samples were shipped as frozen whole blood, as isolated PBMCs, or as DNA extracted from either sample type. TCRbeta CDR3 regions were amplified from genomic DNA using the immunoSEQ Assay, a bias-controlled multiplex PCR. Turning to the authors' computational methods: Nucleated cell counts per sample were estimated from amplification of reference gene primers within the assay. Sequence reads were collapsed and filtered to measure the absolute abundance of every unique TCRbeta CDR3 rearrangement. Productive Simpson clonality was computed per sample as the square root of Simpson's diversity index over productive rearrangements. Not all clones reach the TCRdb copy of this immuneACCESS table, which keeps in-frame sequences only. Checked studies attribute under half of the gap to unresolved V genes and leave the rest unexplained. The DNA gave D and trimming, while V, J and clone size come from that table. The sample table lists approximately 51,000 clones, about nine tenths of them with a count of one. The top ten clonotypes cover less than 2.5% of the sample.

As for this clone: The antigen it recognizes is unknown. No base quality information exists; no much larger clone differs at one position.

The TCR sequence derives from a woman older than 75 with COVID-19, enrolled during active disease. Sequencing used peripheral blood.

The CDR3 region has the sequence CASSFDTGRELFF. The DNA sequence is given as TGTGCCAGCAGTTTTGACACCGGCCGGGAGCTGTTTTTT. The chain is made from TRBV12-3 or TRBV12-4 and TRBJ2-2, with no D gene named confidently. Counted from cysteine to phenylalanine, this CDR3 has 13 amino acids. Left in the record is the CDR3 DNA by itself, 39 bases read in frame from the first base. V loses 3 bases of germline sequence and J loses 9 bases, and the interval between the two ends is 11 bases.